This entry is about one T cell receptor beta chain. Its target is unknown. Some clones are missing from TCRdb's copy, which holds only in-frame ones; the method was immunoSEQ multiplex PCR. The data hold tens of thousands of clones, with approximately 84% observed a single time. This sample was included in a study of lymphopenia after photon versus proton radiotherapy. Study-level findings and limits: After lymphocyte nadir, photon-treated repertoires showed oligoclonal expansion, especially CD8+ Temra.

The CDR3 sequence is 18 residues long. Germline V CDR1 and CDR2: MDHEN, SYDVKM. V lost 5 bases to trimming and J lost 0 bases; unmatched junction nucleotides: 5. This clonotype was sampled from a man in his 60s with pancreatic cancer. The sample in question was peripheral blood, obtained from a patient treated with proton-based radiotherapy. This rearrangement joins TRBV28 to TRBJ2-6; 12 positions agree with TRBD1. CDR3 sequence (DNA): TGTGCCAGCAGTCCGTGGGACAGGGGGCCCTCTGGGGCCAACGTCCTGACTTTC. It specifies CASSPWDRGPSGANVLTF.